This T cell receptor (beta chain) was captured in a study of PD-L1 blockade in urothelial cancer. The overall study: The study started patients on atezolizumab at some point between 2014 and 2016, giving 1,200 mg intravenously every 3 weeks. In terms of prior chemotherapy, patients had received 0 to 3 regimens.

Comment on this clone: Its antigen is still unknown.

Synthetic spike-ins, TCR analog templates, were added into each PCR. Measured with immunoSEQ multiplex PCR; TCRdb has only the in-frame clones, and not every one. Seen here are about 120,000 clones, about 89% observed once, and the top ten hold under 2%. Overall study findings and caveats: Tumor-linked clones in blood grew more by 3 weeks in durable-benefit patients.

The time point is: peripheral blood 6 weeks after treatment start. The V gene end was trimmed by 5 bases and the J gene end by 1 base; junction bases not matched to a gene: 11. The germline CDR1 and CDR2 sequences are SGHVS and FQNEAQ. The CDR3 covers 17 residues. This chain connects TRBV7-8 to TRBJ2-3; 8 bases fit TRBD2. Sample: PBMCs, taken around atezolizumab (anti-PD-L1) treatment. This sequence originates from a man between 60 and 70 years old with urothelial cancer. The CDR3 bases are TGTGCCAGCAGCCAACCCCTCCTAGCGGGCCGCACAGATACGCAGTATTTT. Translated: CASSQPLLAGRTDTQYF.